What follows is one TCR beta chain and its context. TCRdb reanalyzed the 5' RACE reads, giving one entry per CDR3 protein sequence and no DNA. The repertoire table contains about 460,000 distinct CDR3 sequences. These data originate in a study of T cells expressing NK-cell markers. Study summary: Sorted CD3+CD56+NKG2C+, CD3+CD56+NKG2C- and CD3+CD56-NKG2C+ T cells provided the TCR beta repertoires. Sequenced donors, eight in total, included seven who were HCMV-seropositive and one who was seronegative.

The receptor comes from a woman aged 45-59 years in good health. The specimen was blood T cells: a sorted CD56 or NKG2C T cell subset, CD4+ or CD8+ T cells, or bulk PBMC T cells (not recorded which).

CDR3 region: CASSPFGMGMTPYNEQFF. The chain is built from TRBV12-3 or TRBV12-4 and TRBJ2-1. The CDR3 has 18 amino acids.